This T cell receptor (beta chain) came from a study of blood T cell repertoires in COVID-19. Study background: Sites across the United States, Italy and Spain contributed samples from acute and convalescent COVID-19. From T cells, B-cell-depleted T cells, or PBMCs came the material, which was cDNA or gDNA.

In the study's own analysis: Amplification of reference gene primers provided the estimated nucleated cell counts. The method was immunoSEQ multiplex PCR; TCRdb's version includes in-frame clones alone and lacks a portion of them. V and J calls and clone size follow that table, whereas D and trimming were derived from the DNA. In the table there are hundreds of thousands of clones, over 75% of which are singletons. Sequenced input: peripheral blood. This receptor was taken from a human donor in a cohort sampled during active COVID-19.

CDR3 protein: CAISTGQGDTEAFF. CDR3 nucleotide sequence: TGTGCCATCAGTACCGGACAGGGGGACACTGAAGCTTTCTTT. The genes are TRBV10-3 and TRBJ1-1; 10 positions match TRBD1. The length of the CDR3 is 14 residues. The J segment lost 3 bases and the V segment lost 5 bases, leaving 3 bases of the junction unmatched. Germline CDR1 reads ENHRY; CDR2 reads SYGVKD.